A single sample gave rise to the 3 T cell receptor beta chains below, sequenced in a study of blood T cell repertoires in COVID-19. Some clones are missing from TCRdb's copy, which holds only in-frame ones; the method was immunoSEQ multiplex PCR. The repertoire holds 60,000 to 85,000 clones, with around nine tenths as singletons. Sequenced: peripheral blood. Source of these receptors: a woman aged 80 or over with active or convalescent COVID-19.

The V call is TRBV11-3, the J call TRBJ2-3, with 9 bases fitting TRBD1. The CDR3 has 16 amino acids. Germline V CDR1 and CDR2: SGHNT, YENEEA. J lost 2 bases, V lost 1 base, and 4 bases had no gene match. The CDR3 sequence: CASSLAGTGNTDTQYF. For the CDR3, the DNA is TGTGCCAGCAGCTTAGCCGGGACAGGGAACACAGATACGCAGTATTTT.

Only one count was recorded for this clone. Here the CDR3 DNA reads TGTGCCAGCAGTGAAGTGAGGACGGGAATCTATAATTCACCCCTCCACTTT. It is translated as CASSEVRTGIYNSPLHF. This sequence joins TRBV6-1 and TRBJ1-6; D call uncertain. Trimming removed 1 base from V and 3 bases from J, with 13 bases in between. The CDR3 sequence is 17 residues long. Germline V gives CDR1 MNHNS, CDR2 SASEGT.

The count of this clone is one. The chain recombines TRBV4-3 with TRBJ2-1, with D possibly being TRBD1 (6 bases). The CDR3 is 14 amino acids. Looked up from germline, CDR1 is LGHNA and CDR2 is YSLEER. V was pared by 0 bases and J by 8 bases, with 11 bases between. The chain's CDR3 is CASSQDRAGDEQFF. The CDR3 bases are TGCGCCAGCAGCCAAGATCGAGCAGGGGATGAGCAGTTCTTC.